This TCR beta chain was recorded in a study of long-term antiretroviral therapy in people with HIV. Overall study results and limits: Pre-ART clonal expansions dominated every time point's repertoire.

In the case of this clone: Antigen specificity is unknown.

The germline gives CDR1 SGHDT, CDR2 YYEEEE. This CDR3 region has 17 residues. V trimming: 0 bases; J trimming: 2 bases; junction bases outside the gene matches: 4. Runs used v3.0 of the immunoSEQ assay and were done at survey level. This table comes from immunoSEQ multiplex PCR, and its TCRdb copy is limited to in-frame clones, with some not included. The sample has 9,500 to 15,000 clones, 65% to 85% seen once. Per donor, at least one pre-ART and at least two post-ART PBMC samples were obtained. HIV-positive participants were all treated in the United States. The clonotype comes from a woman between 35 and 50 years old with HIV. The chain joins TRBV5-6 to TRBJ2-5; TRBD2 matches 13 bases. Sample: unsorted PBMCs, taken 0.8 years before starting antiretroviral therapy. CDR3 protein: CASSLEGLAGPQETQYF. The CDR3 coding sequence is TGTGCCAGCAGCTTGGAGGGACTAGCGGGACCACAAGAGACCCAGTACTTC.